These 29 T cell receptor beta chains were all obtained from the same sample, sequenced in a study of blood T cell repertoires in COVID-19. This table comes from immunoSEQ multiplex PCR, and its TCRdb copy is limited to in-frame clones, with some not included. The table shows over 400,000 clones, with approximately 88% occurring only once. Sequencing used peripheral blood. The receptors shown here come from a woman in her forties or fifties with COVID-19, enrolled during active disease.

This clone turned up a few times. This chain connects TRBV4-1 to TRBJ2-7; the match to TRBD1 covers 8 bases. The CDR3 is 14 amino acids. V gave up 3 bases and J gave up 0 bases; unmatched junction bases: 1. Per germline, CDR1 MGHRA and CDR2 YSYEKL. This CDR3 reads CASSHDRGSYEQYF. In nucleotides, the CDR3 is TGCGCCAGCAGCCACGACAGGGGCTCCTACGAGCAGTACTTC.

V usage is TRBV9 and J usage is TRBJ1-4, with D tentatively TRBD1 (5 bases). The CDR3 length is 16 residues. The V and J ends lost 4 bases and 8 bases respectively, with 21 bases between them. Germline V gene sequence: CDR1 SGDLS, CDR2 YYNGEE. Written as DNA, the CDR3 is TGTGCCAGCAGCCCCAGGGCATATCCGGCGGGAGAAAAACTGTTTTTT. It translates to CASSPRAYPAGEKLFF.

This clone has just a few counts. The chain couples TRBV19 to TRBJ1-1; D unclear. Germline values: CDR1 LNHDA, CDR2 SQIVND (reference sequence). The V end lost 6 bases, the J end lost 0 bases, and 8 bases lay between the germline ends. This CDR3 has 13 amino acids. The CDR3 bases are TGTGCCAGTAGGGCCAATCTGAACACTGAAGCTTTCTTT. The encoded protein is CASRANLNTEAFF.

This chain joins TRBV27 and TRBJ2-1; 9 bases line up with TRBD1. This CDR3 comprises 20 residues. Unmatched junction bases numbered 16, after V lost 4 bases and J lost 0 bases. CDR1 is MNHEY, CDR2 SMNVEV, per germline (reference sequence). The CDR3 loop reads CASSSIKDRGYRGSYNEQFF. In DNA, the CDR3 is TGTGCCAGCAGTTCTATAAAGGACAGGGGCTACCGAGGCTCCTACAATGAGCAGTTCTTC.

The V gene is TRBV25-1, the J gene TRBJ1-5; D is uncertain. V lost 2 bases and J 4 bases, leaving 9 bases between the germline ends. This CDR3 is 14 amino acids long. Per the germline V gene, CDR1 is MGHDK and CDR2 is SYGVNS. The CDR3 DNA follows: TGTGCCAGCAGTGAAGGGCGCGATAATCAGCCCCAGCATTTT. It translates to CASSEGRDNQPQHF.

The chain couples TRBV6-5 to TRBJ2-7; the D gene is possibly TRBD1 (6 bases). Germline V lookup: CDR1 MNHEY, CDR2 SVGAGI. Trimming removed 6 bases from V and 9 bases from J, with 21 bases in between. CDR3 length: 14 amino acids. The DNA for the CDR3 is TGTGCCAGCAGAGTGACAGGATCCGGCGACGGGCAGTACTTC. Protein sequence: CASRVTGSGDGQYF.

The V call is TRBV6-5, the J call TRBJ1-5; TRBD1 matches at 7 bases. Trimming cost V 7 bases and J 4 bases; bases outside gene matches: 7. The germline gives CDR1 MNHEY, CDR2 SVGAGI. The CDR3 runs 14 residues. The CDR3 sequence: CASTLGQRNQPQHF. DNA for the CDR3: TGTGCCAGCACCTTGGGACAGCGGAATCAGCCCCAGCATTTT.

The J gene is TRBJ2-7, the V gene TRBV18, with 9 bases lining up with TRBD2. Germline values: CDR1 KGHSH, CDR2 LQKENI. The CDR3 consists of 15 residues. Trimming cost V 5 bases and J 2 bases; bases outside gene matches: 7. CDR3 residues: CASSEIAGDTYEQYF. Written as DNA, the CDR3 is TGTGCCAGCTCAGAAATAGCGGGGGACACCTACGAGCAGTACTTC.

The chain employs TRBV5-1 and TRBJ1-3; 8 bases match TRBD1. This CDR3 contains 16 residues. CDR1 is SGHRS and CDR2 is YFSETQ in the germline V gene. V was pared by 5 bases and J by 8 bases, with 15 bases of the junction left unmatched. DNA of the CDR3: TGCGCCAGCAGAACCGCCCCCGGGACAGGCGCCTACACCATATATTTT. Its translation is CASRTAPGTGAYTIYF.

This clone has only one observation. Relative to the germline gene, one junction end is altered; a read error may explain this. The chain has TRBV24-1 and TRBJ2-2, with TRBD1 matching 7 bases. CDR3 length equals 14 residues. Germline V gene sequence: CDR1 KGHDR, CDR2 SFDVKD. As DNA, the CDR3 is TGTGCCACAAGTGCCCGGGACAGCCCCGGGGAGCTGTTTTTT. The encoded protein is CATSARDSPGELFF.

This chain uses TRBV28 with TRBJ2-7; TRBD2 might be the D (6 bases). The CDR3 runs to 15 residues. Germline CDR1 reads MDHEN; CDR2 reads SYDVKM. V dropped 5 bases and J dropped 2 bases, with 16 bases sitting between them. The CDR3 reads CASSPTRRGAYEQYF. The DNA for the CDR3 is TGTGCCAGCAGTCCAACAAGGCGGGGCGCCTACGAGCAGTACTTC.

The genes are TRBV12-3 or TRBV12-4 and TRBJ2-1; tentatively, D is TRBD2 (6 bases). The CDR3 length is 13 residues. Trimming left V 6 bases short and J 8 bases short, with 14 bases between. The CDR3 region has the DNA TGTGCCAGCAGCCCGACTAGGTTCGATGAGCAGTTCTTC. This codes for CASSPTRFDEQFF.

The chain couples TRBV6-5 to TRBJ2-5; TRBD2 matches 9 bases. V lost 5 bases to trimming and J lost 5 bases; unmatched junction nucleotides: 6. Per germline, CDR1 MNHEY and CDR2 SVGAGI. The CDR3 has 14 amino acids. The CDR3 DNA reads TGTGCCAGCAGTCTTGAGCGGGGGGTGGAGACCCAGTACTTC. Translating it yields CASSLERGVETQYF.

V usage is TRBV4-1 and J usage is TRBJ2-7, with TRBD1 identical over 9 bases. This CDR3 region has 14 residues. With 4 bases clipped from V and 3 bases from J, the junction kept 4 bases outside the gene matches. Germline V gene lookup returns CDR1 MGHRA and CDR2 YSYEKL. CDR3 loop: CASSPPGQGYEQYF. Here the CDR3 DNA reads TGCGCCAGCAGCCCCCCGGGACAGGGCTACGAGCAGTACTTC.

Here the CDR3 reads CASSLWGGPETQYF. The CDR3 coding sequence is TGTGCCAGCAGCTTATGGGGGGGGCCAGAGACCCAGTACTTC. This chain links TRBV7-2 with TRBJ2-5; the D gene is possibly TRBD2 (7 bases). V was trimmed by 2 bases and J by 4 bases, leaving 11 bases between them. CDR3 size: 14 residues. The V gene's germline CDR1 is SGHTA and CDR2 FQGNSA.

The chain's CDR3 is CASSLALTSGGARADTQYF. The CDR3 bases are TGCGCCAGCAGCTTGGCCTTGACTAGCGGGGGGGCCAGGGCAGATACGCAGTATTTT. This chain connects TRBV5-1 to TRBJ2-3; 14 nucleotides agree with TRBD2. Germline CDR1 and CDR2: SGHRS and YFSETQ. Trimming cost V 0 bases and J 4 bases; bases outside gene matches: 10. The CDR3 is 19 amino acids.

The DNA for the CDR3 is TGTGCCAGCAGCTTAGACAGGGGGTTAGGCAATGAGCAGTTCTTC. Translated: CASSLDRGLGNEQFF. The V call is TRBV7-9, the J call TRBJ2-1; TRBD1 matches at 8 bases. J was trimmed by 6 bases and V by 1 base; bases with no gene match: 5. The length of the CDR3 is 15 residues. Germline V gives CDR1 SEHNR, CDR2 FQNEAQ (reference sequence).

The rearrangement links TRBV7-9 to TRBJ2-3, with D maybe TRBD2 (5 bases). The CDR3 runs 13 residues. Germline V gene lookup returns CDR1 SEHNR and CDR2 FQNEAQ (reference sequence). The V and J ends lost 4 bases and 3 bases respectively, with 8 bases between them. This CDR3 reads CASSSRETDTQYF. The CDR3 DNA reads TGTGCCAGCAGCTCCCGGGAAACAGATACGCAGTATTTT.

CDR3 in DNA: TGTGCCAGCAGCGCCCCTAGCGGGGGGGCCCGGACCGGGGAGCTGTTTTTT. Encoded protein: CASSAPSGGARTGELFF. This chain links TRBV9 with TRBJ2-2; 12 positions match TRBD2. Germline V gene lookup returns CDR1 SGDLS and CDR2 YYNGEE. The trim removed 3 bases at V and 5 bases at J, leaving 8 bases unmatched. The CDR3 runs to 17 residues.

The V and J genes are TRBV5-1 and TRBJ2-1; 8 bases agree with TRBD1. V shed 6 bases and J 2 bases; nucleotides not matched to a gene: 4. The CDR3 spans 14 residues. Germline V gene sequence: CDR1 SGHRS, CDR2 YFSETQ. The CDR3 bases are TGCGCCAGCACGGGACAGGCAACCTACAATGAGCAGTTCTTC. Protein product: CASTGQATYNEQFF.

Note on this clone: This sample includes further DNA sequences coding for the same CDR3. The V call is TRBV19, the J call TRBJ1-6; D ambiguous. The germline V gene has CDR1 LNHDA and CDR2 SQIVND (reference sequence). This CDR3 region has 12 residues. Trimming shortened V by 4 bases and J by 7 bases, and 5 bases separated the two germline ends. The CDR3: CASSTLNSPLHF. In DNA form, the CDR3 reads TGTGCCAGTAGTACGTTAAATTCACCCCTCCACTTT.

The rearrangement joins TRBV11-3 to TRBJ2-1, with D perhaps TRBD1 (8 bases). Germline values: CDR1 SGHNT, CDR2 YENEEA. V lost 8 bases and J lost 8, with 19 bases in between. The CDR3 runs to 14 residues. CDR3 loop: CASGNRGGSDEQFF. In DNA form, the CDR3 reads TGTGCCAGCGGAAACAGGGGGGGTTCGGATGAGCAGTTCTTC.

CDR3 sequence (DNA): TGTGCCTGGAGTACCCCAAGGGGGCGCATCAACCGTAATTGGCTGCGCAATCAGCCCCAGCATTTT. Encoded protein: CAWSTPRGRINRNWLRNQPQHF. The chain has TRBV30 and TRBJ1-5, with TRBD1 matching 7 bases. V lost 2 bases to trimming and J lost 2 bases; unmatched junction nucleotides: 27. Looked up from germline, CDR1 is GTSNPN and CDR2 is SVGIG (reference sequence). The CDR3 is 22 amino acids.

This clone was counted between two and nine times. The genes are TRBV7-2 and TRBJ1-3; maybe TRBD1 (5 bases). V lost 7 bases to trimming and J lost 3 bases, with 19 bases between them. CDR1 is SGHTA, CDR2 FQGNSA, per germline. The CDR3 consists of 16 residues. In DNA, the CDR3 is TGTGCCAGCACCCTGGGGGGTAATATATTTGGAAACACCATATATTTT. The encoded protein is CASTLGGNIFGNTIYF.

This chain uses TRBV9 with TRBJ1-1; no definite D call. With 1 base removed from V and 3 bases from J, the gap between germline ends came to 10 bases. Germline CDR1 reads SGDLS; CDR2 reads YYNGEE. The CDR3 consists of 14 residues. The CDR3 loop reads CASSVNPGDTEAFF. CDR3 bases: TGTGCCAGCAGCGTAAACCCCGGGGACACTGAAGCTTTCTTT.

The rearrangement uses TRBV6-2 or TRBV6-3 and TRBJ2-1; 8 nucleotides align to TRBD1. The CDR3 totals 15 residues. The germline V gene encodes CDR1 MNHEY and CDR2 SVGEGT. The V segment lost 4 bases and the J segment 3 bases; nucleotides outside the gene matches: 5. DNA of the CDR3: TGTGCCAGCAGTTTACAGGGGGGTATCTACAATGAGCAGTTCTTC. Its translation: CASSLQGGIYNEQFF.

The chain carries TRBV28 and TRBJ1-3; 7 bases fit TRBD1. Germline CDR1 is MDHEN and CDR2 is SYDVKM. The junction had 7 bases not matched to a gene; V was cut back by 6 bases and J by 2 bases. CDR3 length: 15 amino acids. CDR3 protein: CASRPTGDPGNTIYF. The CDR3 nucleotides read TGTGCCAGCAGACCTACAGGGGACCCTGGAAACACCATATATTTT.

The chain carries TRBV11-2 and TRBJ2-1, with D perhaps TRBD1 (6 bases). This CDR3 has 16 amino acids. The V and J ends lost 5 bases and 4 bases respectively, with 18 bases between them. Germline CDR1 reads SGHAT; CDR2 reads FQNNGV. Here the CDR3 reads CASSLWRGQKYNEQFF. Here the CDR3 DNA reads TGTGCCAGCAGCCTGTGGCGCGGACAGAAATACAATGAGCAGTTCTTC.

The gene calls are TRBV9 and TRBJ2-7; 7 nucleotides align to TRBD2. CDR1 is SGDLS, CDR2 YYNGEE, per germline. V lost 0 bases, J lost 5 bases, and 11 bases stayed unmatched. The length of the CDR3 is 16 residues. DNA for the CDR3: TGTGCCAGCAGCGTAGATGTCGGGGGGAGCAGCGACGAGCAGTACTTC. Translating gives CASSVDVGGSSDEQYF.